Listed below are T cell receptor beta chains from one sample, sequenced in a study of OX40 agonist ivuxolimab in advanced cancers. The table came from immunoSEQ multiplex PCR; TCRdb's copy has only in-frame clones and leaves some out. The sample includes tens of thousands of clones, more than 85% of them seen just once. The sample in question was CD4+ or CD8+ T cells sorted from blood, obtained in a trial of the OX40 agonist ivuxolimab. The receptor set was obtained from an adult with an advanced solid tumor such as melanoma, head and neck, liver or kidney cancer. Both conserved end residues are trimmed from each CDR3. Size values are once, few and many counts, or a class for expanded clones, and some rows have none.

CDR3,size,V,J
ASSLVAGQDTEAF,-,TRBV7-2,TRBJ1-1
ASSQSGLLNEQF,-,TRBV4-1,TRBJ2-1
ASPRGGVNTEAF,once,TRBV19,TRBJ1-1
ASRPDRGRNYGYT,-,TRBV6-5,TRBJ1-2
ASSLLRDRVAEQY,-,TRBV27,TRBJ2-7
ASSEEGPSHEQF,-,TRBV7-6,TRBJ2-1
ATLPDYYNEQF,-,TRBV2,TRBJ2-1
ASGPLGIPNGYT,-,TRBV27,TRBJ1-2
ASSERNTEAF,-,TRBV25-1,TRBJ1-1
ASSQFGTTINSGANVLT,-,TRBV18,TRBJ2-6
ASSEGSSYGYT,-,TRBV2,TRBJ1-2
SVEGQGVEQY,-,TRBV29-1,TRBJ2-7
ASSLEALQGGY,-,TRBV5-5,TRBJ2-7
ASSPGTGGSYEQY,-,TRBV28,TRBJ2-7
SARTSGELF,-,TRBV20-1,TRBJ2-2
ASSLGTANTGELF,-,TRBV7-7,TRBJ2-2
ASSDGNYGYT,-,TRBV10-1,TRBJ1-2
ASSISGGSSNQPQH,few,TRBV19,TRBJ1-5
ASSHTGGTGGYSEAF,-,TRBV9,TRBJ1-1
ASSPGPPLDYEQY,-,TRBV18,TRBJ2-7
ASSLGLGRETQY,-,TRBV7-7,TRBJ2-5
ASSLGASGGTDTQY,once,TRBV7-9,TRBJ2-3
ASSQEVLQF,-,TRBV7-9,TRBJ2-1
ASNKLLPNDYEQY,once,TRBV6-1,TRBJ2-7
ASRNTSGTGGTYNEQF,-,TRBV28,TRBJ2-1
ASSRATGEAF,-,TRBV7-9,TRBJ1-1
ASSLVAGGPNNEQF,-,TRBV5-1,TRBJ2-1
ASSRLGETQY,once,TRBV13,TRBJ2-5
ASSPEVRRFSYNEQF,-,TRBV4-3,TRBJ2-1
ASRQGREEQY,-,TRBV27,TRBJ2-7
ACGSNQPQH,-,TRBV30,TRBJ1-5
ASSETLPGREGPNNEQF,once,TRBV7-6,TRBJ2-1
ASTEPGTDPTGYT,once,TRBV28,TRBJ1-2
ASSLGPGYNEQF,-,TRBV7-8,TRBJ2-1
ASTSWDTANTEAF,-,TRBV9,TRBJ1-1
ASSPTLSGNTIY,few,TRBV7-9,TRBJ1-3
ASSLSVNTEAF,once,TRBV7-6,TRBJ1-1
ASGRLVRSEQY,-,TRBV21-1,TRBJ2-7
AWTPGYGYT,-,TRBV30,TRBJ1-2
ASSPGLAGVDYNEQF,-,TRBV7-9,TRBJ2-1